This entry is about one T cell receptor beta chain. Its antigen is undetermined. The data are from a study of cytomegalovirus exposure and HLA in healthy donors. General study results and limits: A later analysis linked a missense variant in DCLRE1C to the trimming of TCR beta V and J genes. Rare TCR sequences predominated, though certain public TCRs were found in many donors.

In the PCR, 60 Vbeta and 13 Jbeta primers were used. The data were produced by immunoSEQ multiplex PCR, yet TCRdb's version contains in-frame clones alone and is incomplete. This table has over 95,000 clones, around four fifths appearing once. The germline gives CDR1 MNHEY, CDR2 SVGAGI. Trimming pared 4 bases from V and 0 bases from J, leaving 5 bases between. The CDR3 spans 13 residues. The receptor was isolated from a man in his forties or fifties in good health and CMV-seronegative. The material sequenced was PBMCs. The chain has TRBV6-5 and TRBJ2-3, with no clear D. DNA of the CDR3: TGTGCCAGCAGTTCTATTAGCACAGATACGCAGTATTTT. Its protein is CASSSISTDTQYF.